Following are 32 T cell receptor beta chains from one sample sequenced in a study of CD8 T cell repertoires and HIV-1 epitope variants. Their antigens are not known. Here immunoSEQ multiplex PCR was the method, and the copy in TCRdb shows in-frame clones only, minus some. The sample holds about 4,800 clones, roughly 65% seen once. The sample was cultured CD8+ T cells derived from PBMCs. These receptors all stem from a male donor with HIV.

The V call is TRBV5-1, the J call TRBJ2-7; 8 bases agree with TRBD2. The CDR3 runs to 15 residues. Germline values: CDR1 SGHRS, CDR2 YFSETQ. V trimming: 1 base; J trimming: 6 bases; junction bases outside the gene matches: 9. Here the CDR3 reads CASSLKRGQGVEQYF. The CDR3 coding sequence is TGCGCCAGCAGCTTGAAGCGGGGGCAGGGTGTCGAGCAGTACTTC.

This CDR3 is CASSLLPGRGYTF. The CDR3 coding sequence is TGTGCCAGCAGTTTATTACCAGGCCGTGGCTACACCTTC. The chain links TRBV28 to TRBJ1-2; no definite D call. Deletions cut 1 base from V and 7 bases from J, with 10 bases between. Germline assignment: CDR1 MDHEN and CDR2 SYDVKM. This CDR3 is built from 13 residues.

This clone was seen a few times. J is TRBJ2-7 and V is TRBV9, with 8 bases aligning to TRBD2. V lost 1 base to trimming and J lost 9 bases; unmatched junction nucleotides: 6. Germline V CDR1 and CDR2: SGDLS, YYNGEE. This CDR3 has 13 residues. The DNA of the CDR3 is TGTGCCAGCAGCGTATCGGGAGGGGAGGTGCAGTACTTC. This codes for CASSVSGGEVQYF.

The chain uses TRBV4-3 and TRBJ1-4; D not certain. Looked up from germline, CDR1 is LGHNA and CDR2 is YSLEER. This CDR3 is 15 amino acids long. Trimming removed 0 bases from V and 2 bases from J, with 7 bases in between. CDR3 sequence: CASSQDLGTNEKLFF. Written as DNA, the CDR3 is TGCGCCAGCAGCCAAGACCTGGGGACTAATGAAAAACTGTTTTTT.

By share, this clone ranks as medium-sized. The rearrangement uses TRBV6-5 and TRBJ1-5; D is perhaps TRBD1 (6 bases). This CDR3 has 15 residues. Germline V gene sequence: CDR1 MNHEY, CDR2 SVGAGI. V shed 5 bases and J shed 5 bases, with 16 bases lying between them. The CDR3 coding sequence is TGTGCCAGCAGTGGGGGGCAGGGGATACATCAGCCCCAGCATTTT. Translated, it gives CASSGGQGIHQPQHF.

This chain links TRBV2 with TRBJ1-1; TRBD1 might be the D (5 bases). The CDR3 is 13 amino acids. Germline loops: CDR1 SNHLY, CDR2 FYNNEI. Trimming left V 8 bases short and J 1 base short, with 11 bases between. In nucleotides, the CDR3 is TGTGCCAGCGCAGCGGGGGGGAACACTGAAGCTTTCTTT. Translated, it gives CASAAGGNTEAFF. The whole variable domain, remainder taken from reference TRBV2 and TRBJ1-1, is EPEVTQTPSHQVTQMGQEVILRCVPISNHLYFYWYRQILGQKVEFLVSFYNNEISEKSEIFDDQFSVERPDGSNFTLKIRSTKLEDSAMYFCASAAGGNTEAFFGQGTRLTVV.

The rearrangement links TRBV7-2 to TRBJ1-1; D is possibly TRBD1 (5 bases). CDR3 length: 14 residues. CDR1 SGHTA and CDR2 FQGNSA come from the germline V gene. The V end was cut by 5 bases, the J end by 0 bases, with 10 bases between. The CDR3 DNA is TGTGCCAGCAGCCCCCGGGGGGTGAACACTGAAGCTTTCTTT. Translation: CASSPRGVNTEAFF.

CDR3 loop: CTDSDSYYGYTF. CDR3 DNA: TGCACCGATTCCGACAGTTACTATGGCTACACCTTC. The V call is TRBV29-1, the J call TRBJ1-2; a possible D gene is TRBD1 (5 bases). The CDR3 runs 12 residues. CDR1 is SQVTM and CDR2 is ANQGSEA in the germline V gene.

The CDR3 region has the DNA TGTGCCAGCAGCTTGAGCGGTGCAGCCAAAAACATTCAGTACTTC. This translates into CASSLSGAAKNIQYF. The V gene is TRBV5-6, the J gene TRBJ2-4; possible D gene TRBD2, 5 bases. CDR3 length: 15 amino acids. Deletions cut 1 base from V and 0 bases from J, with 8 bases between. CDR1 and CDR2 from the germline V gene are SGHDT and YYEEEE.

The genes are TRBV28 and TRBJ2-7; D is undetermined. V dropped 6 bases and J dropped 2 bases, with 14 bases sitting between them. Looked up from germline, CDR1 is MDHEN and CDR2 is SYDVKM. The CDR3 covers 14 residues. The CDR3 nucleotides are TGTGCCAGCAGCATTTGGGCCGGTCCCTACGAGCAGTACTTC. Amino acids: CASSIWAGPYEQYF.

The chain has TRBV27 and TRBJ2-7, with D perhaps assigned TRBD1 or TRBD2 (6 bases each). The germline gives CDR1 MNHEY, CDR2 SMNVEV (reference sequence). The CDR3 loop spans 18 amino acids. Trimming shortened V by 5 bases and J by 2 bases, and 25 bases separated the two germline ends. The CDR3 DNA reads TGTGCCAGCAGTCTAGCTCCTAGGGGGGACTGGGGAACCTACGAGCAGTACTTC. This translates into CASSLAPRGDWGTYEQYF.

To note about this clone: One end of the junction varies from germline; a read error may be responsible. This sample includes further DNA sequences coding for the same CDR3. This sequence joins TRBV6-5 and TRBJ2-7, with TRBD2 matching over 9 bases. Germline V gene data show CDR1 as MNHEY and CDR2 as SVGAGI. The CDR3 has 14 amino acids. CDR3: CASSETSGTYEQYF. The CDR3 DNA follows: TGCGCCAGCAGTGAGACTAGCGGTACCTACGAGCAGTACTTC.

With regard to this clone: Other DNA sequences within the sample encode an identical CDR3. The chain is built from TRBV28 and TRBJ1-1, with D hard to call. Trimming shortened V by 2 bases and J by 1 base, and 2 bases separated the two germline ends. Per the germline V gene, CDR1 is MDHEN and CDR2 is SYDVKM. The CDR3 covers 12 residues. In DNA, the CDR3 is TGTGCCAGCAGTTTACCGAACACTGAAGCTTTCTTT. Protein product: CASSLPNTEAFF.

The CDR3 region is CASSLGQGVRNEQFF. Here the CDR3 DNA reads TGCGCCAGCAGCTTGGGACAGGGGGTTCGCAATGAGCAGTTCTTC. The genes are TRBV5-1 and TRBJ2-1, with 9 bases that match TRBD1. Germline CDR1 SGHRS, CDR2 YFSETQ. The junction had 4 bases not matched to a gene; V was cut back by 0 bases and J by 6 bases. The CDR3 contains 15 residues.

The chain employs TRBV5-1 and TRBJ1-1; D is possibly TRBD1 (6 bases). Between the trimmed V and J ends, which lost 3 bases and 4 bases, there was a span of 10 bases. The CDR3 is 13 amino acids. The V gene's germline CDR1 is SGHRS and CDR2 YFSETQ. The CDR3 nucleotides read TGCGCCAGCAGCTATTCACAGGGCACTGAAGCTTTCTTT. Translating it yields CASSYSQGTEAFF.

There are a few counts of this clone. The rearrangement links TRBV27 to TRBJ1-2; a weak D match, TRBD1 (6 bases). V was clipped by 2 bases and J by 5 bases, with 12 bases between them. This CDR3 contains 14 residues. Germline V gene data show CDR1 as MNHEY and CDR2 as SMNVEV (reference sequence). The CDR3 sequence: CASSLGQGRYGYTF. The DNA for the CDR3 is TGTGCCAGCAGTTTAGGGCAGGGGAGGTATGGCTACACCTTC.

The CDR3 loop is CASSVTGGDEQFF. DNA for the CDR3: TGTGCCAGCAGCGTAACAGGGGGCGATGAGCAGTTCTTC. This chain joins TRBV9 and TRBJ2-1; TRBD1 aligns across 9 bases. The ends lost 1 base at V and 8 bases at J; junction bases unmatched: 1. The CDR3 spans 13 residues. Germline V gives CDR1 SGDLS, CDR2 YYNGEE. Supplemented by reference TRBV9 and TRBJ2-1, the full variable domain reads DSGVTQTPKHLITATGQRVTLRCSPRSGDLSVYWYQQSLDQGLQFLIQYYNGEERAKGNILERFSAQQFPDLHSELNLSSLELGDSALYFCASSVTGGDEQFFGPGTRLTVL.

There are a few counts of this clone. Other DNA sequences in this specimen translate into the identical CDR3. The J gene is TRBJ2-7, the V gene TRBV4-2; TRBD2 matches at 7 bases. There are 12 residues in the CDR3. Germline CDR1 is LGHNA and CDR2 is YNFKEQ. The junction had 1 base not matched to a gene; V was cut back by 1 base and J by 7 bases. CDR3 DNA sequence: TGTGCCAGCAGCCAAGCCGGGGGGGAGCAGTACTTC. Translation gives CASSQAGGEQYF.

This chain connects TRBV28 to TRBJ2-5; D not certain. The CDR3 is 15 amino acids. CDR1 and CDR2 (germline): MDHEN, SYDVKM. The V end was cut by 4 bases, the J end by 0 bases, with 12 bases between. Here the CDR3 reads CASSSVDRDQETQYF. In DNA form, the CDR3 reads TGTGCCAGCAGTTCCGTCGACCGAGACCAAGAGACCCAGTACTTC.

This clone was seen once. The chain joins TRBV11-2 to TRBJ2-1; 7 nucleotides match TRBD1. Per germline, CDR1 SGHAT and CDR2 FQNNGV. The V segment lost 3 bases and the J segment 4 bases; nucleotides outside the gene matches: 0. This CDR3 spans 13 amino acids. For the CDR3, the DNA is TGTGCCAGCAGCTTGGGACAGTACAATGAGCAGTTCTTC. This gives the protein CASSLGQYNEQFF.

This rearrangement joins TRBV5-4 to TRBJ1-1; D remains ambiguous. The ends were cut back, 4 bases at V and 0 bases at J, with 4 bases in the middle. This CDR3 region has 12 residues. The germline CDR1 and CDR2 sequences are SGHNT and YYREEE (reference sequence). The CDR3 DNA follows: TGTGCCAGCAGCCAAGTGAACACTGAAGCTTTCTTT. Translating it yields CASSQVNTEAFF. Using reference TRBV5-4 and TRBJ1-1 for the parts outside the CDR3, the full variable domain is ETGVTQSPTHLIKTRGQQVTLRCSSQSGHNTVSWYQQALGQGPQFIFQYYREEENGRGNFPPRFSGLQFPNYSSELNVNALELDDSALYLCASSQVNTEAFFGQGTRLTVV.

The chain uses TRBV5-4 and TRBJ2-7; D is ambiguous. V lost 4 bases and J lost 2, with 13 bases in between. The V gene's germline CDR1 is SGHNT and CDR2 YYREEE (reference sequence). There are 14 residues in the CDR3. The CDR3 DNA reads TGTGCCAGCAGCCCCTGGGCCGAACCCTACGAGCAGTACTTC. Translated, it gives CASSPWAEPYEQYF.

The rearrangement uses TRBV7-3 and TRBJ1-1, with 7 bases that match TRBD1. The V gene end was trimmed by 4 bases and the J gene end by 3 bases; junction bases not matched to a gene: 8. The CDR3 consists of 15 residues. Germline V gene sequence: CDR1 SGHTA, CDR2 FQGTGA. CDR3 sequence: CASSWTGPGDTEAFF. The CDR3 coding sequence is TGTGCCAGCAGCTGGACAGGCCCCGGCGACACTGAAGCTTTCTTT.

This clone was found a few times. This chain connects TRBV5-5 to TRBJ1-1; TRBD1 agrees at 9 bases. Germline V gene lookup returns CDR1 SGHKS and CDR2 YYEKEE (reference sequence). There are 13 residues in the CDR3. V shed 5 bases, J shed 3 bases, and the junction held 2 bases outside the gene matches. CDR3 protein: CASSRTGDTEAFF. For the CDR3, the DNA is TGTGCCAGCAGTCGGACAGGGGACACTGAAGCTTTCTTT.

The chain recombines TRBV19 with TRBJ1-2, with TRBD1 identical over 7 bases. CDR1 and CDR2 from the germline V gene are LNHDA and SQIVND (reference sequence). The CDR3 has 13 amino acids. Trimming took 6 bases from V and 4 from J; bases not matched to a gene: 5. CDR3 in DNA: TGTGCCAGTAGCCCGACAGGGATCTATGGCTACACCTTC. Its translation is CASSPTGIYGYTF. Combining the CDR3 with reference TRBV19 and TRBJ1-2 gives the whole variable domain DGGITQSPKYLFRKEGQNVTLSCEQNLNHDAMYWYRQDPGQGLRLIYYSQIVNDFQKGDIAEGYSVSREKKESFPLTVTSAQKNPTAFYLCASSPTGIYGYTFGSGTRLTVV.

The chain is built from TRBV5-5 and TRBJ1-2; 7 bases are a match to TRBD1. The CDR3 is made up of 15 amino acids. Germline-derived CDR1 and CDR2 are SGHKS and YYEKEE (reference sequence). After removal of 4 bases from V and 7 bases from J, the junction contained 13 bases not matched to a gene. This chain's CDR3 is CASSLGDSGRGGYTF. The CDR3 nucleotides are TGTGCCAGCAGCCTAGGGGACAGCGGGAGGGGTGGCTACACCTTC.

The chain uses TRBV14 and TRBJ2-7; D is unresolved. Trimming removed 1 base from V and 3 bases from J, with 7 bases in between. The CDR3 contains 13 residues. Germline values: CDR1 SGHDN, CDR2 FVKESK. CDR3 DNA: TGTGCCAGCAGCCAAGTGGTCAGCTACGAGCAGTACTTC. Its translation is CASSQVVSYEQYF.

This clone was observed a handful of times. V gene TRBV5-1 combines with J gene TRBJ2-7; 10 bases map to TRBD1. In germline, CDR1 is SGHRS, CDR2 YFSETQ. V trimming: 4 bases; J trimming: 6 bases; junction bases outside the gene matches: 10. The CDR3 extends over 15 amino acids. The CDR3 spells CASSPEGQGIREQYF. CDR3 DNA sequence: TGCGCCAGCAGCCCGGAGGGACAGGGGATTCGCGAGCAGTACTTC.

The chain couples TRBV27 to TRBJ2-1; 7 bases are shared with TRBD2. J was trimmed by 5 bases and V by 7 bases; bases with no gene match: 5. CDR3 size: 13 residues. The germline V gene encodes CDR1 MNHEY and CDR2 SMNVEV (reference sequence). Here the CDR3 DNA reads TGTGCCAGCAACGGGGGACTACACAATGAGCAGTTCTTC. This translates into CASNGGLHNEQFF.

This clone was found a few times. CDR3 amino acids: CASSSGTGDEQYF. The CDR3 region has the DNA TGTGCCAGCAGCTCCGGGACGGGGGACGAGCAGTACTTC. The V gene is TRBV7-8, the J gene TRBJ2-7; maybe TRBD2 (6 bases). CDR1 SGHVS and CDR2 FQNEAQ come from the germline V gene. Trimming pared 4 bases from V and 5 bases from J, leaving 12 bases between. This CDR3 comprises 13 residues.

The chain links TRBV28 to TRBJ1-1; tentatively, D is TRBD1 (6 bases). V lost 3 bases, J lost 3 bases, and 11 bases lay in between. Germline CDR1 reads MDHEN; CDR2 reads SYDVKM. There are 14 residues in the CDR3. The CDR3 loop reads CASSFGAGDTEAFF. For the CDR3, the DNA is TGTGCCAGCAGTTTTGGGGCAGGGGACACTGAAGCTTTCTTT.

The chain combines TRBV28 with TRBJ1-1, with D perhaps matching TRBD1 (5 bases). CDR1 is MDHEN and CDR2 is SYDVKM in the germline V gene. The CDR3 totals 12 residues. Trimming stripped 3 bases from V and 8 bases from J, with 10 bases between. CDR3 sequence reads: CASSFQGTEAFF. CDR3 bases: TGTGCCAGCAGTTTCCAGGGAACCGAAGCTTTCTTT.